Listed below are T cell receptor beta chains from one sample, sequenced in a study of monozygotic twins with inflammatory bowel disease. Each CDR3 protein gets one entry in TCRdb, which reprocessed the 5' RACE reads and gives no DNA. Across some 190,000 distinct CDR3 sequences, the top ten clones capture about 8% of the sample. Sequenced sample: blood. The receptors come from a human donor with ulcerative colitis or Crohn's disease, or a healthy co-twin of an affected twin (not recorded which). CDR3s include the opening cysteine and the closing phenylalanine or tryptophan.

V: TRBV20-1; J: TRBJ2-1; CDR3: CSARRTSGRYFIDEQFF
V: TRBV7-9; J: TRBJ2-7; CDR3: CASSPFWDRVNEQYF
V: TRBV20-1; J: TRBJ2-1; CDR3: CSALPGASGYNEQFF
V: TRBV12-3/TRBV12-4; J: TRBJ1-1; CDR3: CASSPSKQGAFTEAFF
V: TRBV6-5; J: TRBJ1-1; CDR3: CASSYSDRMNTEAFF
V: TRBV18; J: TRBJ2-3; CDR3: CASSPPGRNTDTQYF
V: TRBV5-1; J: TRBJ2-2; CDR3: CASSLGDRVTGELFF
V: TRBV12-3/TRBV12-4; J: TRBJ2-5; CDR3: CASSRLAGGQETQYF
V: TRBV29-1; J: TRBJ1-2; CDR3: CSVEAPRDSYTF
V: TRBV10-3; J: TRBJ2-2; CDR3: CAISDWIDTGELFF
V: TRBV6-1; J: TRBJ2-6; CDR3: CASGSLGSGANVLTF
V: TRBV18; J: TRBJ1-3; CDR3: CASSTQETGNTIYF
V: TRBV12-3/TRBV12-4; J: TRBJ1-2; CDR3: CASTSAIALNYGYTF
V: TRBV20-1; J: TRBJ2-5; CDR3: CSAIPGQRLYETQYF
V: TRBV20-1; J: TRBJ2-5; CDR3: CTDPPSDSRKTQYF
V: TRBV29-1; J: TRBJ2-5; CDR3: CSGLRGSGETQYF
V: TRBV5-1; J: TRBJ2-7; CDR3: CASSPRGNEQYF
V: TRBV20-1; J: TRBJ1-3; CDR3: CSARDTKDWTGNTIYF
V: TRBV27; J: TRBJ1-6; CDR3: CASSFSGTGGSPLHF
V: TRBV12-3/TRBV12-4; J: TRBJ1-5; CDR3: CASSRAENQPQHF
V: TRBV4-1; J: TRBJ2-3; CDR3: CASSQLMAGSTDTQYF
V: TRBV7-9; J: TRBJ1-6; CDR3: CASSSSPADSPLHF
V: TRBV6-5; J: TRBJ1-6; CDR3: CASSYTGQVDSPLHF
V: TRBV7-2; J: TRBJ2-3; CDR3: CASSPQVTDTQYF
V: TRBV12-3/TRBV12-4; J: TRBJ1-5; CDR3: CASSTREGKENQPQHF
V: TRBV7-2; J: TRBJ2-1; CDR3: CASRDVEYNEQFF
V: TRBV30; J: TRBJ2-2; CDR3: CAWSLLSGTGELFF
V: TRBV3-1; J: TRBJ1-1; CDR3: CASSQVPTGEAFF
V: TRBV7-3; J: TRBJ2-1; CDR3: CASSLTYYNEQFF
V: TRBV10-3; J: TRBJ2-1; CDR3: CAISGTGSNEQFF
V: TRBV6-5; J: TRBJ2-5; CDR3: CASSYHGGRETQYF
V: TRBV25-1; J: TRBJ1-1; CDR3: CASSVKGELITEAFF
V: TRBV20-1; J: TRBJ1-6; CDR3: CSARDGDPISPLHF
V: TRBV30; J: TRBJ1-2; CDR3: CAWTGNDYGYTF
V: TRBV6-1; J: TRBJ2-6; CDR3: CASSVWSLGSGANVLTF
V: TRBV20-1; J: TRBJ1-2; CDR3: CSASGQGAWSDGYTF
V: TRBV19; J: TRBJ2-2; CDR3: CASSITMNTGELFF
V: TRBV25-1; J: TRBJ2-7; CDR3: CASSGTVYEQYF
V: TRBV11-1; J: TRBJ2-1; CDR3: CASSDDSVYNEQFF
V: TRBV4-1; J: TRBJ2-1; CDR3: CASSQDRDYNEQFF
V: TRBV19; J: TRBJ2-3; CDR3: CASDSSYDSDTQYF
V: TRBV6-1; J: TRBJ1-4; CDR3: CASSRRVNNEKLFF
V: TRBV6-5; J: TRBJ2-1; CDR3: CASSYDANRDEQFF
V: TRBV5-1; J: TRBJ2-2; CDR3: CASSLVGANTGELFF
V: TRBV6-1; J: TRBJ1-2; CDR3: CASSEVWDGYTF